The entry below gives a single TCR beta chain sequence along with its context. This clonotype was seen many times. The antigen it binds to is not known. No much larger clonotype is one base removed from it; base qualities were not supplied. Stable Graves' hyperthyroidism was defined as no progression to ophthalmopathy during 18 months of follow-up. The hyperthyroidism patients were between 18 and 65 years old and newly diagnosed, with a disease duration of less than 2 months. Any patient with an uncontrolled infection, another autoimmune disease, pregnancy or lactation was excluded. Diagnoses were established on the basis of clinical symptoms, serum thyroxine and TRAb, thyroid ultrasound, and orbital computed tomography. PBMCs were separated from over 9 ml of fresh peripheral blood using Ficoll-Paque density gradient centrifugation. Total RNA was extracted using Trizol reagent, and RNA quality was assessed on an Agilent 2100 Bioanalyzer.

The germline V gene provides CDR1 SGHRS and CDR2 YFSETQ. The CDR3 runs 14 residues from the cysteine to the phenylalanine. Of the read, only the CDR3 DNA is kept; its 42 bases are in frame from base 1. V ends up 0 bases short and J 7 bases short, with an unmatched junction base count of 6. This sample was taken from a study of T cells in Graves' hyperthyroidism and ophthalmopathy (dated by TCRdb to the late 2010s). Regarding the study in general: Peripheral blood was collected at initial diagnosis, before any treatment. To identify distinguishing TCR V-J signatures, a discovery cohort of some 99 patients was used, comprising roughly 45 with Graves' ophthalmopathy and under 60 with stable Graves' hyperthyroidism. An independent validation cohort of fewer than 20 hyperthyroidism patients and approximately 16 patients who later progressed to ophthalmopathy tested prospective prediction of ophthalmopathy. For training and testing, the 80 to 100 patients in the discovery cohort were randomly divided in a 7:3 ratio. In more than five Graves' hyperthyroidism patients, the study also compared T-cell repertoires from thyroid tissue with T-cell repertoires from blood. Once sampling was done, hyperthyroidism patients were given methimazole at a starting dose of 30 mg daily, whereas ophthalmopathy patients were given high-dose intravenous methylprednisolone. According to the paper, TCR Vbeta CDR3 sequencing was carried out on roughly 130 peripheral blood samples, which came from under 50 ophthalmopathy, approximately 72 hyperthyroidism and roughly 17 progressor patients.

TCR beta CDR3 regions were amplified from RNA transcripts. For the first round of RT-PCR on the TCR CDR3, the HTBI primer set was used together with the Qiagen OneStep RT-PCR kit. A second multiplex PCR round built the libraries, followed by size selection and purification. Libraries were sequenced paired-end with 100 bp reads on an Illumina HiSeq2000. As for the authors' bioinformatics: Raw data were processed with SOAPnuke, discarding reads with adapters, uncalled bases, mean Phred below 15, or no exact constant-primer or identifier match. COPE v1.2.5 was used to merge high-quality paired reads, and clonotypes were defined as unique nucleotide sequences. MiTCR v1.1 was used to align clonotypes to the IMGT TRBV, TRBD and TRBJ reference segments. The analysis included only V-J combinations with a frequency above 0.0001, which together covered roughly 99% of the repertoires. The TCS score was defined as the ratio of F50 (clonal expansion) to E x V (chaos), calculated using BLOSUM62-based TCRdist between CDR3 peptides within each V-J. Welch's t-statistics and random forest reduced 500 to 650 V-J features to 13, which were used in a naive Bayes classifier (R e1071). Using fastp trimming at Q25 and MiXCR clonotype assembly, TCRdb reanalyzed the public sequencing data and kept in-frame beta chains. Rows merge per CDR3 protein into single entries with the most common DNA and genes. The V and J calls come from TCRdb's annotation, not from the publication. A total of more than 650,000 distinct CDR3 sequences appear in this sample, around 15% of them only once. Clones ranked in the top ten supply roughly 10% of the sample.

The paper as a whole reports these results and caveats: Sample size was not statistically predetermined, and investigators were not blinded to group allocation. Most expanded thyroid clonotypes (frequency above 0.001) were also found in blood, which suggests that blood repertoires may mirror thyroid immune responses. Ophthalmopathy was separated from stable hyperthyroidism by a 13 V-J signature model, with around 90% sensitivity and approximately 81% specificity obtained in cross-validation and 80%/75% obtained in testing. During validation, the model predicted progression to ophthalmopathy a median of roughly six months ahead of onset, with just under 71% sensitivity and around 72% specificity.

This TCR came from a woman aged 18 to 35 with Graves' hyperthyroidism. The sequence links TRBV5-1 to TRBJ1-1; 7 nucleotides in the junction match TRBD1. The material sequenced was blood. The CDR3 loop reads CASSLGTGLIEAFF. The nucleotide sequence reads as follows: TGCGCCAGCAGCTTGGGGACAGGCCTGATTGAAGCTTTCTTT.